The present TCR beta chain was sequenced within a study of technical replicates of blood from a handful of donors (TCRdb year 2017). About this clone: Its antigen is not yet known. Per-base qualities were not stored, and no clone one base away is much larger.

Based on the germline V gene (reference sequence), the CDR1 and CDR2 sequences are MNHEY and SMNVEV. Relative to germline, V is missing 6 bases and J is missing 7 bases, with 10 bases of the junction outside any gene match. The CDR3 sequence holds 14 residues, the cysteine and phenylalanine included. The DNA shown is the 42-base CDR3, in frame from base 1. Library creation used the immunoSEQ multiplex PCR assay. TCRdb holds this immuneACCESS table with in-frame rearrangements only. Some clones are missing; in checked studies, unresolved V genes explain under half, and the rest has no known cause. The sample records about 80,000 clones, roughly 90% of which are singletons. The top ten hold under 0.5% of the sample.

The receptor chain draws on TRBV27 and TRBJ2-7; 9 of the junction bases match TRBD1. The sequenced sample was T cells isolated from PBMCs. The TCR comes from a human donor in good health. The base sequence is TGTGCCAGCAGGAGGGACAGGGCCTCGGAAGAGCAGTACTTC. The resulting protein is CASRRDRASEEQYF.